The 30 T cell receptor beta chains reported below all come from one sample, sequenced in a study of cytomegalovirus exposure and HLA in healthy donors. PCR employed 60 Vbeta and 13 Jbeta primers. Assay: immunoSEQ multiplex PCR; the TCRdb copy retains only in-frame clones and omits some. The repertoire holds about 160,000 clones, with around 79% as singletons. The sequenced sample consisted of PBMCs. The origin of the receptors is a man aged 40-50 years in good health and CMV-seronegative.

The CDR3 loop is CASSPQGLGNSPLHF. The CDR3 nucleotides read TGTGCCAGCAGCCCGCAGGGTCTGGGGAATTCACCCCTCCACTTT. J is TRBJ1-6 and V is TRBV27; D perhaps matches TRBD1 (5 bases). CDR1 and CDR2 from the germline V gene are MNHEY and SMNVEV (reference sequence). The CDR3 is 15 residues long. Trimming took off 6 bases at V and 7 bases at J, with 16 bases between the two ends.

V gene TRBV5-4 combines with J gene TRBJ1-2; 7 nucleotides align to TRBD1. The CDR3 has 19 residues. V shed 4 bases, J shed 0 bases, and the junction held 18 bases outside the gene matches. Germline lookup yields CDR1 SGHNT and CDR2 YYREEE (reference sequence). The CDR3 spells CASSRRDSRMNLANYGYTF. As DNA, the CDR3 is TGTGCCAGCAGCAGGCGGGACAGCCGGATGAACTTAGCTAACTATGGCTACACCTTC.

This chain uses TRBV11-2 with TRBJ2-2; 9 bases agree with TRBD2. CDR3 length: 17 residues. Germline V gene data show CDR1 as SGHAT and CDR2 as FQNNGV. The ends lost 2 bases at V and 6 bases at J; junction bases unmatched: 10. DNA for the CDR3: TGTGCCAGCAGCTTAACCGGGACTAGCAACGACGCCGGGGAGCTGTTTTTT. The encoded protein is CASSLTGTSNDAGELFF.

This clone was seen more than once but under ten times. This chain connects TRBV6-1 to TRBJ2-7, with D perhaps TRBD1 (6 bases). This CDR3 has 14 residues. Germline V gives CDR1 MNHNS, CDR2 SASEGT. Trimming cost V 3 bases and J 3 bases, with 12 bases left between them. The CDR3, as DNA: TGTGCCAGCAGTGATGGGGGCTCGGGCTACGAGCAGTACTTC. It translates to CASSDGGSGYEQYF.

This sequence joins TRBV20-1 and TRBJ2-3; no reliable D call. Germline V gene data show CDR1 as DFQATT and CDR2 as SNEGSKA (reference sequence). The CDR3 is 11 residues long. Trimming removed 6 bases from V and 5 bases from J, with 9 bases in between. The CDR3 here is CSAESGDTQYF. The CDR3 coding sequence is TGCAGTGCCGAATCCGGAGATACGCAGTATTTT.

The CDR3, as DNA: TGCGCTACCGCGTTAAAGGAGACCTACGAGCAGTACTTC. It is translated as CATALKETYEQYF. V gene TRBV4-1 combines with J gene TRBJ2-7; D is unresolved. This CDR3 is built from 13 residues. Germline-derived CDR1 and CDR2 are MGHRA and YSYEKL.

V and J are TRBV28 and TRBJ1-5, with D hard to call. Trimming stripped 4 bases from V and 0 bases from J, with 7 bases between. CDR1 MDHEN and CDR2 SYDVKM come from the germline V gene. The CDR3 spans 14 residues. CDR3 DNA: TGTGCCAGCAGTTGGTCAGGTAGCAATCAGCCCCAGCATTTT. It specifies CASSWSGSNQPQHF.

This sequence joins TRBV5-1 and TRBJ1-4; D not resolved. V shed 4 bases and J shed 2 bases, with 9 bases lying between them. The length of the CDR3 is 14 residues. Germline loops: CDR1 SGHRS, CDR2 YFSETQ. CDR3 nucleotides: TGCGCCAGCAGCCCTCGCCAGACTAATGAAAAACTGTTTTTT. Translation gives CASSPRQTNEKLFF.

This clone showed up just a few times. The CDR3 protein is CASTRGRGYGQPQHF. The CDR3 DNA is TGTGCCAGTACGAGAGGCAGGGGGTACGGTCAGCCCCAGCATTTT. This chain links TRBV19 with TRBJ1-5; 7 positions agree with TRBD1. The CDR3 is made up of 15 amino acids. The germline gives CDR1 LNHDA, CDR2 SQIVND (reference sequence). J lost 6 bases, V lost 7 bases, and 12 bases had no gene match.

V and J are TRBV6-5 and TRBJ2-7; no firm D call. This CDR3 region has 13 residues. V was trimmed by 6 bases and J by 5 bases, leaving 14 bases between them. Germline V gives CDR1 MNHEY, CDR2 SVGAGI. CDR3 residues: CASRSLLRHEQYF. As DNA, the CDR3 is TGTGCCAGCAGATCCCTCTTGAGGCACGAGCAGTACTTC.

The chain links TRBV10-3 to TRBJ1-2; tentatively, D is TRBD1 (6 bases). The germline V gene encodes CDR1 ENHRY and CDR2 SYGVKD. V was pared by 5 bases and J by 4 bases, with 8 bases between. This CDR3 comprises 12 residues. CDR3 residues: CAISQDSYGYTF. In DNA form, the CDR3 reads TGTGCCATCAGTCAGGACAGCTATGGCTACACCTTC.

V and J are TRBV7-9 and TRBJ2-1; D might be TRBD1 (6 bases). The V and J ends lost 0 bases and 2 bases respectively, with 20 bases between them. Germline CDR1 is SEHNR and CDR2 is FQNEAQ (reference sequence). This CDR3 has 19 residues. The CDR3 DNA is TGTGCCAGCAGCTTAGCTTGGATAGAGGGGGAGCCAGCCTACAATGAGCAGTTCTTC. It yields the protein CASSLAWIEGEPAYNEQFF.

CDR3 sequence (DNA): TGTGCCAGCACCGGACTCGTCAAGGGGGAGCTGTTTTTT. Translation: CASTGLVKGELFF. The chain couples TRBV25-1 to TRBJ2-2; D is perhaps TRBD2 (5 bases). CDR3 size: 13 residues. Germline V gene data show CDR1 as MGHDK and CDR2 as SYGVNS. V was cut by 7 bases and J by 8 bases, with 14 bases left in between. Based on the CDR3 plus reference TRBV25-1 and TRBJ2-2, the full variable domain is EADIYQTPRYLVIGTGKKITLECSQTMGHDKMYWYQQDPGMELHLIHYSYGVNSTEKGDLSSESTVSRIRTEHFPLTLESARPSHTSQYLCASTGLVKGELFFGEGSRLTVL.

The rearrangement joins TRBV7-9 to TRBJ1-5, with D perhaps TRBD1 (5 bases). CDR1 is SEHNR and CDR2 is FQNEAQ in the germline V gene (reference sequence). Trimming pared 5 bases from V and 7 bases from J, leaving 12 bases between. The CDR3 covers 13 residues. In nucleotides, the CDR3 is TGTGCCAGCAGCGGGGGGGTTCACCAGCCCCAGCATTTT. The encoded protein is CASSGGVHQPQHF.

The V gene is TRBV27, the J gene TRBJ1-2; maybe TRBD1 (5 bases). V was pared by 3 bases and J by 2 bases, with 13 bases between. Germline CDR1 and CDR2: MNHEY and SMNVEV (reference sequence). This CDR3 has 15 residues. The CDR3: CASSFSGTPNYGYTF. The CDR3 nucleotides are TGTGCCAGCAGTTTTAGCGGGACCCCCAACTATGGCTACACCTTC.

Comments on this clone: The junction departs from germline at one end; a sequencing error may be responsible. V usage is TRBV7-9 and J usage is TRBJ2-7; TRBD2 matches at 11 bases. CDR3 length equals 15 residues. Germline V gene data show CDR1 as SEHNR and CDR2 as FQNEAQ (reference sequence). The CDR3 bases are TGTTCCAGCAGCTTAGGGACTAGCGGATCCTACGAGCAGTACTTC. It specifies CSSSLGTSGSYEQYF.

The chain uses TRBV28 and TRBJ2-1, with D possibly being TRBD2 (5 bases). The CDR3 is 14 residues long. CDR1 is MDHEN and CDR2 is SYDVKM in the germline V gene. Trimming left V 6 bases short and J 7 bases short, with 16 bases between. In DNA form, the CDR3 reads TGTGCCAGCAGGGAATCCGGGGATAATAATGAGCAGTTCTTC. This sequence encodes CASRESGDNNEQFF.

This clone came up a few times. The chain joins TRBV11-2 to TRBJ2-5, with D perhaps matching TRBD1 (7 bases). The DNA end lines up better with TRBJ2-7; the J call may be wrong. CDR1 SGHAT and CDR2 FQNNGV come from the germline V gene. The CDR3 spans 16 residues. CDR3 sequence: CASSPQGGTTSYEQYF. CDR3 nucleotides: TGTGCCAGCAGCCCGCAGGGGGGAACTACCTCCTACGAGCAGTACTTC.

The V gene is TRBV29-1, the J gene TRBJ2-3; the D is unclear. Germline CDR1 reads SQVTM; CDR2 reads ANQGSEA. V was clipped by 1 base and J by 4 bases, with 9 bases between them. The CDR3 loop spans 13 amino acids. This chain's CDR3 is CSVEGGDADTQYF. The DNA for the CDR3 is TGCAGCGTTGAAGGCGGCGATGCAGATACGCAGTATTTT.

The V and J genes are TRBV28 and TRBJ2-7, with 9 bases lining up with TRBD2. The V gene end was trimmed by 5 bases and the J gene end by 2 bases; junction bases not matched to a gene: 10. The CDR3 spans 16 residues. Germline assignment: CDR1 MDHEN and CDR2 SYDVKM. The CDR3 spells CASSGGGGLATYEQYF. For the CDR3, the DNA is TGTGCCAGCAGTGGGGGGGGTGGACTAGCGACCTACGAGCAGTACTTC.

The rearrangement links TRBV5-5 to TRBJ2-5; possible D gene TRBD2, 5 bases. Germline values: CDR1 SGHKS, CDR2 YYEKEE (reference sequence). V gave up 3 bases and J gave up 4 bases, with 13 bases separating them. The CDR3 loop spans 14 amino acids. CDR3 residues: CASSSPRGRETQYF. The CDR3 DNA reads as TGTGCCAGCAGCTCCCCCCGGGGAAGAGAGACCCAGTACTTC.

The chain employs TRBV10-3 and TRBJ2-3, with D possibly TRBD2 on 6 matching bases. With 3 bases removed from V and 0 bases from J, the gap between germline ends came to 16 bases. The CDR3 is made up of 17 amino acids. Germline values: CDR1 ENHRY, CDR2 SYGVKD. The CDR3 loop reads CAISESRRRGSTDTQYF. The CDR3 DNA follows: TGTGCCATCAGTGAAAGTAGGCGGAGGGGAAGCACAGATACGCAGTATTTT.

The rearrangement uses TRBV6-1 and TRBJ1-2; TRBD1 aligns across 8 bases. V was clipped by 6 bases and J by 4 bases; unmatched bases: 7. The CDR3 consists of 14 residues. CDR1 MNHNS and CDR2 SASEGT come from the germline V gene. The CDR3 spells CASRGGQVFYGYTF. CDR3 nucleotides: TGTGCCAGCAGGGGGGGACAGGTTTTCTATGGCTACACCTTC.

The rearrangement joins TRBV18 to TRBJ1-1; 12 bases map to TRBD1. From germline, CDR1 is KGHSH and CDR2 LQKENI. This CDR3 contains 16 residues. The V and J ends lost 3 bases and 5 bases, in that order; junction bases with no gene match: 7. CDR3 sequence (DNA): TGTGCCAGCTCACCGGGCCGGGGACAGGGGGCTACTGAAGCTTTCTTT. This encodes CASSPGRGQGATEAFF.

The DNA of the CDR3 is TGTGCCAGCTCGCTACGTCAGGGAATCCCTGAAGCTTTCTTT. As protein: CASSLRQGIPEAFF. The rearrangement uses TRBV18 and TRBJ1-1, with a possible D match to TRBD1 (5 bases). V dropped 6 bases and J dropped 6 bases, with 17 bases sitting between them. This CDR3 comprises 14 residues. Looked up from germline, CDR1 is KGHSH and CDR2 is LQKENI.

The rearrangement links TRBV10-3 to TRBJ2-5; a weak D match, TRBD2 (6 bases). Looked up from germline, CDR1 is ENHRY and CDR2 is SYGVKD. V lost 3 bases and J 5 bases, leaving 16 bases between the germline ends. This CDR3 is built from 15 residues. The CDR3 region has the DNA TGTGCCATCAGTGACAGGAGCGGGTTGGGGGAGACCCAGTACTTC. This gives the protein CAISDRSGLGETQYF.

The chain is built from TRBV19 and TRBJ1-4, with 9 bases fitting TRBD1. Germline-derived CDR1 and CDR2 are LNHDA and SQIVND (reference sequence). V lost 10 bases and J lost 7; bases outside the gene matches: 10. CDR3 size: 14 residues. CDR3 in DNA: TGTGCCACCTGGCGACAGGGGGGCGGTGAAAAACTGTTTTTT. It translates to CATWRQGGGEKLFF.

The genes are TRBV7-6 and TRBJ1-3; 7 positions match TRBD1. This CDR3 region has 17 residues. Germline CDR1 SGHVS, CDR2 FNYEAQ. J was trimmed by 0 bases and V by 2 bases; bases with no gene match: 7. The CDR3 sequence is CASSLWGQFSSGNTIYF. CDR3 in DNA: TGTGCCAGCAGCTTATGGGGACAGTTTAGCTCTGGAAACACCATATATTTT.

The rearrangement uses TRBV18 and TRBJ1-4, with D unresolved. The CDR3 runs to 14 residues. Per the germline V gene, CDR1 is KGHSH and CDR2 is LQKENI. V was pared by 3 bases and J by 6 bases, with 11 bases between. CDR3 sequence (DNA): TGTGCCAGCTCACCTTGGGAGGATTATGAAAAACTGTTTTTT. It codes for CASSPWEDYEKLFF.

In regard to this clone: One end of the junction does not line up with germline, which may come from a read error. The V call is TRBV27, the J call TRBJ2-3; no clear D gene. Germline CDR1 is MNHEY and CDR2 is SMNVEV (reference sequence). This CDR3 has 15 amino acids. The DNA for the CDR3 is TGTGCCGGCAGTTTAACGGTCACTAGCACAGATACGCAGTATTTT. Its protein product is CAGSLTVTSTDTQYF.